The clone carrying this TCR beta chain was found a few times. As yet, its antigen is unknown. This specimen comes from a study of blood T cells in healthy people across ages. Study details: About one barcoded beta molecule per two T cells was captured by template switching.

Study results and limitations: Diversity figures derived from one million T cells were judged to underestimate the true value.

The CDR3 spans 17 residues. From germline, CDR1 is DFQATT and CDR2 SNEGSKA (reference sequence). V dropped 2 bases and J dropped 6 bases, with 22 bases sitting between them. A J-beta primer mix and a sample-barcoded 5' primer were used in a second PCR of about 6 to 12 cycles. Researchers report that a template-switch adaptor with 12 random nucleotides tagged each cDNA molecule. A single record per CDR3 protein comes from TCRdb applying MiXCR to the 5' RACE reads. The table lists some 700,000 distinct CDR3 sequences, approximately 21% of them singletons. This TCR derives from a man between 65 and 85 years old in good health. This chain uses TRBV20-1 with TRBJ2-2, with a weak D call TRBD1 (6 bases). Sequenced material: blood. The CDR3 DNA follows: TGCAGTGCTAGACCCCCGGCAGGGGCCAGGGGAGCCGGGGAGCTGTTTTTT. Protein product: CSARPPAGARGAGELFF.